Included here is one TCR beta chain sequence, with context. Looked up from germline, CDR1 is SEHNR and CDR2 is FQNEAQ (reference sequence). Trimming stripped 5 bases from V and 5 bases from J, with 13 bases between. This CDR3 has 14 residues. These data originate in a study of blood T cell repertoires in COVID-19. Sequenced by immunoSEQ multiplex PCR; TCRdb stores in-frame clones only, minus some. The repertoire holds 150,000 to 200,000 clones, with 88% as singletons. The origin of this receptor is a human donor in a cohort sampled during active COVID-19. The specimen was peripheral blood. The gene calls are TRBV7-9 and TRBJ1-5; D is unresolved. CDR3 DNA sequence: TGTGCCAGCAGCCCGGCGAGCGCCGATCAGCCCCAGCATTTT. This translates into CASSPASADQPQHF. Together with reference TRBV7-9 and TRBJ1-5, the CDR3 gives the full variable domain: DTGVSQNPRHKITKRGQNVTFRCDPISEHNRLYWYRQTLGQGPEFLTYFQNEAQLEKSRLLSDRFSAERPKGSFSTLEIQRTEQGDSAMYLCASSPASADQPQHFGDGTRLSIL.